This entry is about one TCR beta chain. The data were taken from a study of beta chain features in type 1 diabetes. TCRB transcripts that were expressed got sequenced, as all of the isolated RNA had been reverse transcribed. TCRdb's table, derived via immunoSEQ multiplex PCR, lists solely in-frame clones and lacks some. Here the sample spans fewer than 400,000 clones, 8% being singletons. The sample taken for sequencing was central memory CD4+ T cells from blood. This receptor was obtained from a woman under 30 in good health.

The CDR3 DNA reads as TGTGCCAGCAGCCAGGGGGGAGGTCGCACAGATACGCAGTATTTT. It codes for CASSQGGGRTDTQYF. V usage is TRBV4-2 and J usage is TRBJ2-3; D perhaps matches TRBD2 (6 bases). CDR1 LGHNA and CDR2 YNFKEQ come from the germline V gene. The CDR3 extends over 15 amino acids. Trimming stripped 3 bases from V and 1 base from J, with 11 bases between.